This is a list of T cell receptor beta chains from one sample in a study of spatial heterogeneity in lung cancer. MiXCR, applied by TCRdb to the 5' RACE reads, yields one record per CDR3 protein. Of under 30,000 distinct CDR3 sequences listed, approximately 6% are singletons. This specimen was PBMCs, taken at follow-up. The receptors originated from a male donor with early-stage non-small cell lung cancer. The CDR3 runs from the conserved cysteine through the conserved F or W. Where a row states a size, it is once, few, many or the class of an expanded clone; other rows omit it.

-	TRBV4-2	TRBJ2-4	CASSQVAGGKAKNIQYF
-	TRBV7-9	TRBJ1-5	CASSPGTGSQPQHF
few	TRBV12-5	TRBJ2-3	CASGRGQADTQYF
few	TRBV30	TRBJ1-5	CAWTKFGDSNQPQHF
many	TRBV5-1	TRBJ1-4	CASSLGGVVRWEKLFF
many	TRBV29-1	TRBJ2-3	CSLLPMWGDTDTQYF
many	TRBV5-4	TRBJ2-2	CASRKQGITGELFF
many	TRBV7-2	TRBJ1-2	CASSQTGQTDYGYTF
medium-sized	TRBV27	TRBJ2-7	CASKPGGAVTNEQYF
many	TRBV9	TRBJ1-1	CASSNPLTGDTEAFF
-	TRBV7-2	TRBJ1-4	CASSVQRQGQEKLFF
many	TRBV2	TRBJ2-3	CASSAGASTDTQYF
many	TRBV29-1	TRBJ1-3	CSVTGPGNTIYF
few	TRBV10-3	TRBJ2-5	CAISDTAKSETQYF
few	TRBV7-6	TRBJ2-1	CASSLDALGLSEQFF
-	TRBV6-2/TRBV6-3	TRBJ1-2	CASSYSGRKGYGYTF
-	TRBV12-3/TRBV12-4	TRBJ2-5	CASSSQGAGGETQYF
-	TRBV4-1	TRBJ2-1	CASSQVRDSIYNEQFF
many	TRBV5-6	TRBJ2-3	CASSKRQGAKTDTQYF
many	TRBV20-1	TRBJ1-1	CSARVWDRATTEAFF
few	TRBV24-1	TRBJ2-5	CATSDPTLAGDLETQYF
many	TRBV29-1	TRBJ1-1	CSVGHRGFLNTEAFF
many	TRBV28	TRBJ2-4	CASSEGAKNIQYF
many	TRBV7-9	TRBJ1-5	CASSQDTPNQPQHF
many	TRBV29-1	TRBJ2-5	CSGGTVKETQYF